A single sample is the source of the 18 T cell receptor beta chains below, sequenced in a study of cytomegalovirus exposure and HLA in healthy donors. With 60 Vbeta and 13 Jbeta primers, the PCR was carried out. The repertoire was sequenced with immunoSEQ multiplex PCR; TCRdb's copy has only in-frame clones and lacks some. The table has more than 90,000 clones, just over 75% seen once. Sequenced material: PBMCs. The receptors were gathered from a man younger than 45 in good health and CMV-seronegative.

In this sample, this clone turned up once. This chain links TRBV27 with TRBJ1-2; 8 positions match TRBD1. From germline, CDR1 is MNHEY and CDR2 SMNVEV (reference sequence). The V segment lost 2 bases and the J segment 0 bases; nucleotides outside the gene matches: 11. The CDR3 totals 18 residues. The CDR3 sequence: CASSLESAGGPANYGYTF. DNA of the CDR3: TGTGCCAGCAGTTTAGAATCTGCAGGGGGCCCCGCTAACTATGGCTACACCTTC.

This sequence joins TRBV18 and TRBJ2-1, with TRBD1 matching over 7 bases. This CDR3 comprises 15 residues. V lost 2 bases to trimming and J lost 1 base; unmatched junction nucleotides: 2. Germline CDR1 reads KGHSH; CDR2 reads LQKENI. CDR3 in DNA: TGTGCCAGCTCACCATCAGGGGGATCCTACAATGAGCAGTTCTTC. Its protein product is CASSPSGGSYNEQFF.

This chain uses TRBV12-5 with TRBJ2-5; 9 bases match TRBD1. Germline V CDR1 and CDR2: LGHNT, FRNRAP. The CDR3 covers 15 residues. J was trimmed by 1 base and V by 6 bases; bases with no gene match: 6. The CDR3 DNA is TGTGCTAGTGGCACGGGACAGGGCCCCCAAGAGACCCAGTACTTC. Protein product: CASGTGQGPQETQYF.

In this sample, this clone turned up once. The rearrangement joins TRBV10-3 to TRBJ2-7; TRBD1 matches 9 bases. CDR3 length equals 14 residues. The junction had 8 bases not matched to a gene; V was cut back by 10 bases and J by 1 base. Germline lookup yields CDR1 ENHRY and CDR2 SYGVKD. The DNA of the CDR3 is TGTGCCACGGGCCGGGACAGGGTTTCCTACGAGCAGTACTTC. Its protein product is CATGRDRVSYEQYF.

This clone has a single count. V usage is TRBV25-1 and J usage is TRBJ1-2; 8 bases are a match to TRBD1. The CDR3 loop spans 17 amino acids. CDR1 MGHDK and CDR2 SYGVNS come from the germline V gene. J gave up 3 bases and V 4 bases, and 13 bases lay outside the gene matches. CDR3 nucleotide sequence: TGTGCCAGCAGTGGTGGACAGGGAGCGGTCGGGGACTATGGCTACACCTTC. This translates into CASSGGQGAVGDYGYTF.

This clone was counted a single time. The rearrangement joins TRBV27 to TRBJ2-7; D is uncertain. V dropped 5 bases and J dropped 3 bases, with 14 bases sitting between them. Germline assignment: CDR1 MNHEY and CDR2 SMNVEV (reference sequence). The CDR3 is made up of 14 amino acids. As DNA, the CDR3 is TGTGCCAGCAGTCCGAGACTCGATCACTACGAGCAGTACGTC. Its translation is CASSPRLDHYEQYV.

This rearrangement joins TRBV5-5 to TRBJ2-7; D is possibly TRBD1 (6 bases). V lost 4 bases and J lost 0, with 20 bases in between. The CDR3 contains 17 residues. Germline V gene sequence: CDR1 SGHKS, CDR2 YYEKEE (reference sequence). The CDR3, as DNA: TGTGCCAGCAGCAGGGACAAAGAAACTTCGAGCTCCTACGAGCAGTACGTC. Translation gives CASSRDKETSSSYEQYV.

The chain uses TRBV7-8 and TRBJ2-5; weak D call: TRBD2 (6 bases). CDR3 size: 14 residues. Trimming took off 4 bases at V and 5 bases at J, with 14 bases between the two ends. Germline-derived CDR1 and CDR2 are SGHVS and FQNEAQ. CDR3 in amino acids: CASSSWTNGETQYF. CDR3 nucleotides: TGTGCCAGCAGCTCTTGGACTAATGGGGAGACCCAGTACTTC.

The chain carries TRBV7-6 and TRBJ2-7; 10 nucleotides match TRBD1. Germline CDR1 reads SGHVS; CDR2 reads FNYEAQ. This CDR3 spans 14 amino acids. The J segment lost 7 bases and the V segment lost 2 bases, leaving 5 bases of the junction unmatched. The CDR3 protein is CASSLRQGAGEQYF. Written as DNA, the CDR3 is TGTGCCAGCAGCTTAAGACAGGGGGCGGGGGAGCAGTACTTC.

The chain links TRBV7-2 to TRBJ2-1, with 9 bases identical to TRBD2. V trimming: 0 bases; J trimming: 2 bases; junction bases outside the gene matches: 2. The germline V gene encodes CDR1 SGHTA and CDR2 FQGNSA. This CDR3 has 16 amino acids. The CDR3 DNA is TGTGCCAGCAGCTTAGCCCCTAGCGGGGCCTACAATGAGCAGTTCTTC. Translation: CASSLAPSGAYNEQFF.

This chain links TRBV6-1 with TRBJ1-6; the D is unclear. The CDR3 is made up of 16 amino acids. Trimming removed 2 bases from V and 10 bases from J, with 18 bases in between. Looked up from germline, CDR1 is MNHNS and CDR2 is SASEGT. The CDR3 bases are TGTGCCAGCAGTGAATCGCGGACTTTCGAAAGGTCACCCCTCCACTTT. This gives the protein CASSESRTFERSPLHF.

The chain employs TRBV7-9 and TRBJ2-1; 11 bases match TRBD2. Per the germline V gene, CDR1 is SEHNR and CDR2 is FQNEAQ (reference sequence). V was pared by 1 base and J by 5 bases, with 10 bases of the junction left unmatched. The CDR3 runs to 18 residues. The CDR3 nucleotides are TGTGCCAGCAGCTTAGTCGCGACTAGCGGGAAGGAAGACAATGAGCAGTTCTTC. As protein: CASSLVATSGKEDNEQFF.

The chain joins TRBV6-6 to TRBJ2-2, with TRBD1 matching 8 bases. The CDR3 is 15 residues long. Germline V gene data show CDR1 as MNHNY and CDR2 as SVGAGI (reference sequence). Trimming removed 5 bases from V and 4 bases from J; junction bases left unmatched: 6. The CDR3 protein is CASSPDRASTGELFF. CDR3 DNA: TGTGCCAGCAGTCCGGACAGGGCTAGCACCGGGGAGCTGTTTTTT.

The chain employs TRBV18 and TRBJ1-2; 7 bases are shared with TRBD1. The CDR3 extends over 13 amino acids. In germline, CDR1 is KGHSH, CDR2 LQKENI. V was pared by 2 bases and J by 5 bases, with 2 bases of the junction left unmatched. The CDR3 DNA is TGTGCCAGCTCACCAGACAGGGCATATGGCTACACCTTC. It encodes CASSPDRAYGYTF.

The chain recombines TRBV15 with TRBJ1-5; a weak D match, TRBD1 (5 bases). The ends were cut back, 1 base at V and 0 bases at J, with 10 bases in the middle. The CDR3 has 16 residues. Germline V gene data show CDR1 as LNHNV and CDR2 as YYDKDF (reference sequence). In DNA, the CDR3 is TGTGCCACCAGCAGAGCCTGGGACTATAGCAATCAGCCCCAGCATTTT. It codes for CATSRAWDYSNQPQHF.

Concerning this clone: The junction shows a germline mismatch at one end, possibly a read error. V and J are TRBV4-2 and TRBJ2-1, with D perhaps matching TRBD2 (5 bases). Germline CDR1 LGHNA, CDR2 YNFKEQ. CDR3 size: 15 residues. The CDR3: CASIQGSGSYNEQFF. CDR3 sequence (DNA): TGTGCCAGCATCCAAGGAAGCGGCTCCTACAATGAGCAGTTCTTC.

In DNA, the CDR3 is TGTGCCAGCAGTGATACAGGGGGCCGAGAGACCCAGTACTTC. This sequence encodes CASSDTGGRETQYF. V and J are TRBV2 and TRBJ2-5; TRBD1 aligns across 9 bases. CDR1 and CDR2 (germline): SNHLY, FYNNEI. CDR3 length: 14 amino acids. Trimming cost V 3 bases and J 4 bases; bases outside gene matches: 3.

This chain joins TRBV4-1 and TRBJ1-1; 7 bases fit TRBD1. The CDR3 consists of 14 residues. With V trimmed by 5 bases and J by 2 bases, 5 bases remained unmatched. Germline V gene data show CDR1 as MGHRA and CDR2 as YSYEKL. The CDR3 DNA is TGCGCCAGCAGCAAGGGACAGCAAAACACTGAAGCTTTCTTT. Its protein is CASSKGQQNTEAFF.